The rows below give T cell receptor beta chains drawn from one sample of a study of CXCR3-negative and CXCR3-positive naive CD8 T cells. TCRdb reprocessed the 5' RACE reads and reports one entry per CDR3 protein, with no DNA. The table lists 130,000 to 150,000 distinct CDR3 sequences. What was sequenced was naive CXCR3+ CD8+ T cells from blood. The receptors stem from a human donor in good health. Some clones in this sample may be carry-over from other donors' samples. Each CDR3 is given with its conserved first and last residue.

v_call	j_call	cdr3_aa
TRBV21-1	TRBJ2-7	CASSLTRGRYSYEQYF
TRBV11-3	TRBJ2-1	CASSSGLAGGEYNEQFF
TRBV27	TRBJ1-1	CASSLAGGGGEAFF
TRBV7-7	TRBJ2-1	CASSLAKGNEQFF
TRBV7-7	TRBJ2-3	CASSLTLAATDTQYF
TRBV29-1	TRBJ2-7	CSVETGERYEQYF
TRBV4-1	TRBJ1-4	CASSQDSGQNEKLFF
TRBV2	TRBJ2-7	CASSDRQGTHEQYF
TRBV7-8	TRBJ1-5	CASSSGPLGGNQPQHF
TRBV12-3/TRBV12-4	TRBJ1-2	CASSGTTGGEDYGYTF
TRBV19	TRBJ2-2	CASSGISNTGELFF
TRBV14	TRBJ2-3	CASSHPGLSESDTQYF
TRBV7-9	TRBJ2-2	CASSLYSHPTGELFF
TRBV29-1	TRBJ1-2	CSVEQGVGNYGYTF
TRBV29-1	TRBJ2-3	CSGLPLSSHSTDTQYF
TRBV11-2	TRBJ1-6	CASSPGQIGTYNSPLHF
TRBV7-2	TRBJ2-7	CASSLTGTGQYEQYF
TRBV5-1	TRBJ1-1	CASSLEGAGNAPGAFF
TRBV28	TRBJ2-7	CASSFPVKVDLSYEQYF
TRBV7-9	TRBJ2-7	CASSPGQGTSYEQYF
TRBV20-1	TRBJ1-2	CSARGQGASANYGYTF
TRBV10-3	TRBJ2-4	CAISEAKTGLEKNIQYF
TRBV29-1	TRBJ2-2	CSVLAYTGELFF
TRBV6-5	TRBJ2-5	CASSYAGQVDQETQYF
TRBV28	TRBJ2-2	CASSFPGRENTGELFF
TRBV12-3/TRBV12-4	TRBJ2-1	CASSLALGTNNEQFF
TRBV9	TRBJ2-1	CASSPPSGSTYNEQFF
TRBV27	TRBJ2-7	CASSFSGQIYEQYF
TRBV28	TRBJ2-2	CASSLGYWEINTGELFF
TRBV9	TRBJ1-1	CASSVGGGRGEAFF
TRBV5-1	TRBJ2-7	CASSWDSQSSYEQYF
TRBV27	TRBJ2-5	CASSFAGRFDETQYF
TRBV5-5	TRBJ2-6	CASSGDDSSGANVLTF
TRBV30	TRBJ2-5	CAWRDWISGSTETQYF
TRBV6-2/TRBV6-3	TRBJ2-7	CASSYDVFGGEQYF
TRBV7-9	TRBJ2-1	CASSLLLNTNNEQFF
TRBV20-1	TRBJ2-7	CSALRTGYEQYF
TRBV9	TRBJ2-7	CASSPLGAGTYEQYF
TRBV28	TRBJ2-3	CASSFPTSTDTQYF
TRBV5-1	TRBJ2-1	CATPARTGGLTYNEQFF
TRBV12-3/TRBV12-4	TRBJ2-2	CASTLWTGELFF
TRBV6-2/TRBV6-3	TRBJ2-1	CASSYEVAGGQDEQFF